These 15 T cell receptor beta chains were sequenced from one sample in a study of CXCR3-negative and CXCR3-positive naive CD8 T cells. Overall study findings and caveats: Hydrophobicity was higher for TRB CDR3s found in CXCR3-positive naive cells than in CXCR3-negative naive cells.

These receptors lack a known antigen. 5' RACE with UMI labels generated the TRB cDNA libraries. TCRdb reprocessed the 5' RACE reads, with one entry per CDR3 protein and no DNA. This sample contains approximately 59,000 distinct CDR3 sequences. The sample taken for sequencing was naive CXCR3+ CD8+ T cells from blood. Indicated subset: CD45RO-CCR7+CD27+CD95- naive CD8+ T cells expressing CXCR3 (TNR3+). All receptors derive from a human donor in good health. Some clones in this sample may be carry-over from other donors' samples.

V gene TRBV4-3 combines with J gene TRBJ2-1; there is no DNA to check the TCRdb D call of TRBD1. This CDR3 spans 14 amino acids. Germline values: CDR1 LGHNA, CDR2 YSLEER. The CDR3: CASSQQGIDNEQFF.

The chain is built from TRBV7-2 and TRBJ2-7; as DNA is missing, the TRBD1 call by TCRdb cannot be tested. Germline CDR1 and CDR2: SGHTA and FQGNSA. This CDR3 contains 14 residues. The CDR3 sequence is CASSSRGAAYEQYF. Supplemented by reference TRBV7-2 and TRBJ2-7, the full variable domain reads GAGVSQSPSNKVTEKGKDVELRCDPISGHTALYWYRQSLGQGLEFLIYFQGNSAPDKSGLPSDRFSAERTGGSVSTLTIQRTQQEDSAVYLCASSSRGAAYEQYFGPGTRLTVT.

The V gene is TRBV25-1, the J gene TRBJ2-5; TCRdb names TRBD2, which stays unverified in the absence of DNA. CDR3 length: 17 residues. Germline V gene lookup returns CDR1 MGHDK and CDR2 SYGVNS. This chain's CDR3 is CASSESLAGGKEETQYF.

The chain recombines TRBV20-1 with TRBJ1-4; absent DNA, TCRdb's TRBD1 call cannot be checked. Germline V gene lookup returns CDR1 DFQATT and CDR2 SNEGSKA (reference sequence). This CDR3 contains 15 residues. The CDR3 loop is CSASPSLATNEKLFF.

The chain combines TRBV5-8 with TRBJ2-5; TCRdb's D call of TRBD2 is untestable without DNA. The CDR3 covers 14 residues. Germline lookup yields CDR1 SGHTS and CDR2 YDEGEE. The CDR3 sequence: CASSFQRPQETQYF. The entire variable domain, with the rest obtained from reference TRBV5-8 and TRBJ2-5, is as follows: EAGVTQSPTHLIKTRGQQATLRCSPISGHTSVYWYQQALGLGLQFLLWYDEGEERNRGNFPPRFSGRQFPNYSSELNVNALELEDSALYLCASSFQRPQETQYFGPGTRLLVL.

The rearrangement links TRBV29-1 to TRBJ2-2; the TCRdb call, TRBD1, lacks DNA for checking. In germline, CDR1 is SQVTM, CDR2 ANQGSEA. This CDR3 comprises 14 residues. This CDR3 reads CSVLLPGWEGELFF.

CDR3 residues: CASSLQGAYEQYF. The V and J genes are TRBV13 and TRBJ2-7; TCRdb outputs TRBD1, but without DNA this stays unchecked. Germline V gene lookup returns CDR1 PRHDT and CDR2 FYEKMQ (reference sequence). This CDR3 is 13 amino acids long.

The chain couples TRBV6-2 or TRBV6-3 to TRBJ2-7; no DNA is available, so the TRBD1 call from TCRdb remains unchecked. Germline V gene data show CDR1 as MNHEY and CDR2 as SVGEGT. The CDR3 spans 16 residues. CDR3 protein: CASSYSGGAVWDEQYF.

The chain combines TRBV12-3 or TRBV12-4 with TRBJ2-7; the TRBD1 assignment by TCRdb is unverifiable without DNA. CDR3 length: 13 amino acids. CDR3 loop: CASSFPGKYEQYF.

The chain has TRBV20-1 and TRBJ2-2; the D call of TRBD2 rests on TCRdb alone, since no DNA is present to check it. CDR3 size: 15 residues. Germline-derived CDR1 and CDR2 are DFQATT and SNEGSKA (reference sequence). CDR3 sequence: CSAIILAGNTGELFF.

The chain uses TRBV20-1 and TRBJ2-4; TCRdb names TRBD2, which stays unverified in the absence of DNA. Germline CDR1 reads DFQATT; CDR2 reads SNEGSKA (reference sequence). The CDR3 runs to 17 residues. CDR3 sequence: CSARVWGLAGAKNIQYF.

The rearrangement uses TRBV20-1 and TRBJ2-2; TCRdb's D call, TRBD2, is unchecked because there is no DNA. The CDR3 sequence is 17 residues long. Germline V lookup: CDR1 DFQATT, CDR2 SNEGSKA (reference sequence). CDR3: CSAREGPGLAGTGELFF.

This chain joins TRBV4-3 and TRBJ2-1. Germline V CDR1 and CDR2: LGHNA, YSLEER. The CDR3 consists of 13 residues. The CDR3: CASSQDAYNEQFF.

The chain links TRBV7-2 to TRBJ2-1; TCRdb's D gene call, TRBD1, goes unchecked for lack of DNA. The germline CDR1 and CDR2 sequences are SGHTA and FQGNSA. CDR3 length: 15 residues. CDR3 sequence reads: CASSLVADRSNEQFF.

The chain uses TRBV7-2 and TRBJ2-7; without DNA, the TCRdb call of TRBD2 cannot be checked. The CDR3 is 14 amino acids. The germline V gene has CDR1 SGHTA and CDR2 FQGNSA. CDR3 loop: CASSLEAPPYEQYF.